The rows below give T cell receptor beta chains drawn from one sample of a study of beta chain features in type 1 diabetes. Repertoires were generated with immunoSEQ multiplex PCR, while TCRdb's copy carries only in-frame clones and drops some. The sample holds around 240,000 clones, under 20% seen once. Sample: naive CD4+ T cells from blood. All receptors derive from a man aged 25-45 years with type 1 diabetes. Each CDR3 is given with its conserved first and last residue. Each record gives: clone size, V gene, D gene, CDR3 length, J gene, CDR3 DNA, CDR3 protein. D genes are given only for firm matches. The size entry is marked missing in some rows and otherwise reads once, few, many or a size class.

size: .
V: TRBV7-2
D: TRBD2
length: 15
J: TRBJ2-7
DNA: TGTGCCAGCAGCCCGGCTCGGACTAGTGGGGGCGAGCAGTACTTC
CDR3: CASSPARTSGGEQYF

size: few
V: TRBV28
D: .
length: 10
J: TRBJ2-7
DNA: TGTGCCAGCAGTTTGTACGAGCAGTACTTC
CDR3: CASSLYEQYF

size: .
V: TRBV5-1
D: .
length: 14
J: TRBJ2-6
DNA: TGCGCCAGCAGGATCGGAGCTGGGGCCAACGTCCTGACTTTC
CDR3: CASRIGAGANVLTF

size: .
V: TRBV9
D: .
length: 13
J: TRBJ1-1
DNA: TGTGCCAGCAGCGTAGGGACAGCCGGGGGAGCTTTCTTT
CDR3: CASSVGTAGGAFF

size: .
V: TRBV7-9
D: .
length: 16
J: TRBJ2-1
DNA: TGTGCCAGCAGCCCCCGGCGGCTAGCCTCCTACAATGAGCAGTTCTTC
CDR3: CASSPRRLASYNEQFF

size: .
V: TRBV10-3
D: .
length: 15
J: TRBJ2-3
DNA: TGTGCCATCAGTTCGACAGTCGATAACACAGATACGCAGTATTTT
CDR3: CAISSTVDNTDTQYF

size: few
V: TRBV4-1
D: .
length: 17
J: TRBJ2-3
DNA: TGCGCCAGCAGCCGCGCCGTTGTGGGCGCGGGCACAGATACGCAGTATTTT
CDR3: CASSRAVVGAGTDTQYF

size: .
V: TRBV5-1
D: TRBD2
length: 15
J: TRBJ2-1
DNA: TGCGCCAGCAGCTCTTTTAGCGGGACCTACAATGAGCAGTTCTTC
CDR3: CASSSFSGTYNEQFF

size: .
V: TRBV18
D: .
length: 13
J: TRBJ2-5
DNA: TGTGCCAGCTCACCAGATCTATCGGAGACCCAGTACTTC
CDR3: CASSPDLSETQYF

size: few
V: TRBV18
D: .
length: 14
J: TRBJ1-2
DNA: TGTGCCAGCTCACCGGGCAGCCCCTCCTATGGCTACACCTTC
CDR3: CASSPGSPSYGYTF

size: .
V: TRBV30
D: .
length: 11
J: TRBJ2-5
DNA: TGTGCCTGGACCCGTAGGGAGACCCAGTACTTC
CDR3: CAWTRRETQYF

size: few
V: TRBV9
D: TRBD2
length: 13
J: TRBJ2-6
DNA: TGTGCCAGCAGCGTATCTAGCGGCCCCGTCCTGACTTTC
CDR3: CASSVSSGPVLTF

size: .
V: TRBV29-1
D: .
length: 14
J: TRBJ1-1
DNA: TGCAGCGTTGATTCGTCGTCAATGAACACTGAAGCTTTCTTT
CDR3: CSVDSSSMNTEAFF

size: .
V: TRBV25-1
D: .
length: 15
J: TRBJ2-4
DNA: TGTGCCAGCAGGGCAGCCGACCTAGCCAAAAACATTCAGTACTTC
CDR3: CASRAADLAKNIQYF

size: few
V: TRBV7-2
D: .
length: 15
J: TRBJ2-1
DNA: TGTGCCAGCAGCCTGGGGGCAGGGGCCCCCAATGAGCAGTTCTTC
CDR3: CASSLGAGAPNEQFF

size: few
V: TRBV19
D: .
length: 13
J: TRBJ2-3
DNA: TGTGCCACCAGGTGGCAGGGGACAGATACGCAGTATTTT
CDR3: CATRWQGTDTQYF

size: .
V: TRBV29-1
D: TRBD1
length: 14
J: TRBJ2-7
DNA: TGCAGCGTTGAATCTGGGACAGGGGTCGACGAGCAGTACTTC
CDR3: CSVESGTGVDEQYF